The T cell receptor beta chain described here comes from a study of spatial heterogeneity in lung cancer. On the study more broadly: The donors were 72 patients with non-small cell lung cancer that was early-stage and untreated. Sequenced follow-up PBMC samples came a median of around 2 years after resection, where available.

About this clonotype: As yet, its antigen is unknown.

Time point indicated: blood at routine non-recurrence follow-up after resection. The study sequenced unsorted whole RNA from tumor, nontumor lung or frozen PBMC. TCRdb fed the 5' RACE reads into MiXCR, producing one record per CDR3 protein. The sample contains some 120,000 distinct CDR3 sequences, more than 9% of which appear only once. The germline CDR1 and CDR2 sequences are MNHEY and SVGAGI. Trimming removed 2 bases at V and 4 bases at J, with 14 bases between. The CDR3 runs to 15 residues. Findings and caveats of the study: The study found ubiquitous expanded tumor TCRs in blood more at resection than follow-up.

The J gene is TRBJ2-5, the V gene TRBV6-5; tentative D call: TRBD1 (6 bases). Specimen: PBMCs, collected at follow-up. This clonotype was obtained from a male donor with early-stage non-small cell lung cancer. CDR3 loop: CASSYSSGGGETQYF. The CDR3, as DNA: TGTGCCAGCAGTTACAGTTCTGGGGGCGGAGAGACCCAGTACTTC.